The rows below give T cell receptor beta chains drawn from one sample of a study of blood T cell repertoires in COVID-19. Generated by immunoSEQ multiplex PCR, the TCRdb table keeps only in-frame clones and is missing some. This table holds about 210,000 clones, 87% found once. Sequencing was carried out using PBMCs or T cells enriched from blood (not recorded which). All receptors come from a man aged 18-30 years with acute COVID-19. The CDR3 runs from the conserved cysteine through the conserved F or W. Fields, in order: CDR3 DNA, CDR3 protein, D gene, clone size, V gene, CDR3 length, J gene. D genes are given only for firm matches. Clone size appears in some rows only: once, few, many, or a class for an expanded clone.

cdr3_nt: TGCAGCGTTGCAGGGGGCCTGAACACCGGGGAGCTGTTTTTT; cdr3_aa: CSVAGGLNTGELFF; d_call: TRBD1; clone_size: .; v_call: TRBV29-1; cdr3_length: 14; j_call: TRBJ2-2
cdr3_nt: TGTGCCAGCAGAAAGATAGGGGCCCCCCCAGATACGCAGTATTTT; cdr3_aa: CASRKIGAPPDTQYF; d_call: .; clone_size: .; v_call: TRBV7-8; cdr3_length: 15; j_call: TRBJ2-3
cdr3_nt: TGCAGTGCGAGGGGACAGGGCGGCTACACCTTC; cdr3_aa: CSARGQGGYTF; d_call: TRBD1; clone_size: .; v_call: TRBV20-1; cdr3_length: 11; j_call: TRBJ1-2
cdr3_nt: TGTGCCAGCAGCTACAGGACGCAAGAGACCCAGTACTTC; cdr3_aa: CASSYRTQETQYF; d_call: .; clone_size: .; v_call: TRBV7-2; cdr3_length: 13; j_call: TRBJ2-5
cdr3_nt: TGTGCCAGCAGCCAGGCGGCGAACACCGGGGAGCTGTTTTTT; cdr3_aa: CASSQAANTGELFF; d_call: .; clone_size: .; v_call: TRBV4-2; cdr3_length: 14; j_call: TRBJ2-2
cdr3_nt: TGCGCCAGCAGCCAACTCCCCGCGGTGGTAACTGAAGCTTTCTTT; cdr3_aa: CASSQLPAVVTEAFF; d_call: .; clone_size: once; v_call: TRBV4-1; cdr3_length: 15; j_call: TRBJ1-1
cdr3_nt: TGTGCCTGGAAAAACAGGGGGGGGAACACTGAAGCTTTCTTT; cdr3_aa: CAWKNRGGNTEAFF; d_call: TRBD1; clone_size: .; v_call: TRBV30; cdr3_length: 14; j_call: TRBJ1-1
cdr3_nt: TGCGCCAGCAGCGAGCAAGGGGACAGGGATTCCTATAATTCACCCCTCCACTTT; cdr3_aa: CASSEQGDRDSYNSPLHF; d_call: TRBD1; clone_size: .; v_call: TRBV5-1; cdr3_length: 18; j_call: TRBJ1-6
cdr3_nt: TGTGCCAGCAGTGAAGATCGACAGTGGGCTTTCTTT; cdr3_aa: CASSEDRQWAFF; d_call: .; clone_size: .; v_call: TRBV2; cdr3_length: 12; j_call: TRBJ1-1
cdr3_nt: TGTGCCAGCAGCGGCCTTCGAAACACCATATATTTT; cdr3_aa: CASSGLRNTIYF; d_call: .; clone_size: .; v_call: TRBV11-1; cdr3_length: 12; j_call: TRBJ1-3
cdr3_nt: TGTGCCAGCAGTACACAGGGTCGTTGGGGTCTAAGCAATCAGCCCCAGCATTTT; cdr3_aa: CASSTQGRWGLSNQPQHF; d_call: .; clone_size: .; v_call: TRBV28; cdr3_length: 18; j_call: TRBJ1-5
cdr3_nt: TGTGCCAGCAGCGGGGACAGCTTAAATCAGCCCCAGCATTTT; cdr3_aa: CASSGDSLNQPQHF; d_call: TRBD1; clone_size: .; v_call: TRBV2; cdr3_length: 14; j_call: TRBJ1-5
cdr3_nt: TGCGCCAGCAGCCAAATTTCGATTTCCTATAATGAAAAACTGTTTTTT; cdr3_aa: CASSQISISYNEKLFF; d_call: .; clone_size: .; v_call: TRBV4-1; cdr3_length: 16; j_call: TRBJ1-4
cdr3_nt: TGTGCCAGCAGTTTTGGGACAGGGCATACCACAGATACGCAGTATTTT; cdr3_aa: CASSFGTGHTTDTQYF; d_call: TRBD1; clone_size: .; v_call: TRBV6-2/TRBV6-3; cdr3_length: 16; j_call: TRBJ2-3
cdr3_nt: TGTGCCAGCAGTACAGAACAGGGGGCTAACTATGGCTACACCTTC; cdr3_aa: CASSTEQGANYGYTF; d_call: TRBD1; clone_size: few; v_call: TRBV6-5; cdr3_length: 15; j_call: TRBJ1-2
cdr3_nt: TGTGCCAGCAGCTCGACAGGGGTGAGGAATTCACCCCTCCACTTT; cdr3_aa: CASSSTGVRNSPLHF; d_call: TRBD1; clone_size: .; v_call: TRBV5-5; cdr3_length: 15; j_call: TRBJ1-6
cdr3_nt: TGTGCCAGTGATCCGGGACAAAACAATGAGCAGTTCTTC; cdr3_aa: CASDPGQNNEQFF; d_call: .; clone_size: once; v_call: TRBV28; cdr3_length: 13; j_call: TRBJ2-1
cdr3_nt: TGTGCCAGCAGCCAAGACCTAGCGGGGTACAATGAGCAGTTCTTC; cdr3_aa: CASSQDLAGYNEQFF; d_call: TRBD2; clone_size: .; v_call: TRBV3-1/TRBV3-2; cdr3_length: 15; j_call: TRBJ2-1
cdr3_nt: TGTGCCAGCAGGCAGCAGGGGTATAGCAATCAGCCCCAGCATTTT; cdr3_aa: CASRQQGYSNQPQHF; d_call: .; clone_size: .; v_call: TRBV6-6; cdr3_length: 15; j_call: TRBJ1-5
cdr3_nt: TGTGCCAGCAGCCTTCCCCTAGCGGGAGTCGGAGAGACCCAGTACTTC; cdr3_aa: CASSLPLAGVGETQYF; d_call: TRBD2; clone_size: few; v_call: TRBV5-4; cdr3_length: 16; j_call: TRBJ2-5
cdr3_nt: TGTGCCAGCAGCCAAGAAAGAGCAGGGGAGCACCACACCGGGGAGCTGTTTTTT; cdr3_aa: CASSQERAGEHHTGELFF; d_call: .; clone_size: few; v_call: TRBV4-2; cdr3_length: 18; j_call: TRBJ2-2
cdr3_nt: TGTGCCAGCAGCTTTGCTAGCGGGAGCTCCTACGAGCAGTACTTC; cdr3_aa: CASSFASGSSYEQYF; d_call: TRBD2; clone_size: .; v_call: TRBV5-8; cdr3_length: 15; j_call: TRBJ2-7
cdr3_nt: TGTGCCAGCAGTGAGGCTCAGAACACTGAAGCTTTCTTT; cdr3_aa: CASSEAQNTEAFF; d_call: .; clone_size: many; v_call: TRBV6-4; cdr3_length: 13; j_call: TRBJ1-1
cdr3_nt: TGTGCCAGCAGCTGGGGCGACGGGGAGCTGTTTTTT; cdr3_aa: CASSWGDGELFF; d_call: .; clone_size: .; v_call: TRBV5-5; cdr3_length: 12; j_call: TRBJ2-2
cdr3_nt: TGTGCCAGCAGCTTAGTGACAGCTGAGCAGTTCTTC; cdr3_aa: CASSLVTAEQFF; d_call: .; clone_size: once; v_call: TRBV7-9; cdr3_length: 12; j_call: TRBJ2-1
cdr3_nt: TGTGCCAGTAGTCCTAGCGGGACCCACTACGAGCAGTACTTC; cdr3_aa: CASSPSGTHYEQYF; d_call: TRBD2; clone_size: .; v_call: TRBV19; cdr3_length: 14; j_call: TRBJ2-7
cdr3_nt: TGTGCCAGCAGCTTTGGACAGTATAATTCACCCCTCCACTTT; cdr3_aa: CASSFGQYNSPLHF; d_call: .; clone_size: .; v_call: TRBV7-2; cdr3_length: 14; j_call: TRBJ1-6
cdr3_nt: TGCAGCGCGCTTAGGGGTCTGCGGATAAGAGGCAACACTGAAGCTTTCTTT; cdr3_aa: CSALRGLRIRGNTEAFF; d_call: .; clone_size: .; v_call: TRBV29-1; cdr3_length: 17; j_call: TRBJ1-1
cdr3_nt: TGTGCCAGCAGTTTATATTCCCGGGGTGTCTCCTATAATTCACCCCTCCACTTT; cdr3_aa: CASSLYSRGVSYNSPLHF; d_call: .; clone_size: .; v_call: TRBV27; cdr3_length: 18; j_call: TRBJ1-6
cdr3_nt: TGTGCCAGCAGCCCGCGGGGTAGCTCCTACAATGAGCAGTTCTTC; cdr3_aa: CASSPRGSSYNEQFF; d_call: .; clone_size: .; v_call: TRBV11-3; cdr3_length: 15; j_call: TRBJ2-1
cdr3_nt: TGTGCCAGCAGTGTCCCTTCCCGGGACGGGAGCTCCTACGAGCAGTACTTC; cdr3_aa: CASSVPSRDGSSYEQYF; d_call: .; clone_size: .; v_call: TRBV25-1; cdr3_length: 17; j_call: TRBJ2-7
cdr3_nt: TGTGCCTGGAGTGTACTAGGAGCCGGGGAGCTGTTTTTT; cdr3_aa: CAWSVLGAGELFF; d_call: .; clone_size: .; v_call: TRBV30; cdr3_length: 13; j_call: TRBJ2-2
cdr3_nt: TGTGCCAGCAGCCCAGAGGGGACAATCACCGAGCAGTACTTC; cdr3_aa: CASSPEGTITEQYF; d_call: .; clone_size: .; v_call: TRBV11-3; cdr3_length: 14; j_call: TRBJ2-7
cdr3_nt: TGTGCCAGCAGTTCGACTAGCGGTTACGAGCAGTACTTC; cdr3_aa: CASSSTSGYEQYF; d_call: TRBD2; clone_size: few; v_call: TRBV25-1; cdr3_length: 13; j_call: TRBJ2-7
cdr3_nt: TGTGCCAGCAGCCTCGGGGGAGTAGAGACCCAGTACTTC; cdr3_aa: CASSLGGVETQYF; d_call: .; clone_size: .; v_call: TRBV16; cdr3_length: 13; j_call: TRBJ2-5
cdr3_nt: TGTGCCAGCAGCCCCCGGGGTAGCGGGGTGGAGACCCAGTACTTC; cdr3_aa: CASSPRGSGVETQYF; d_call: TRBD2; clone_size: .; v_call: TRBV9; cdr3_length: 15; j_call: TRBJ2-5
cdr3_nt: TGTGCCAGCAGCCGAGCCGGGACAGAAGATGGCTACACCTTC; cdr3_aa: CASSRAGTEDGYTF; d_call: TRBD1; clone_size: .; v_call: TRBV4-2; cdr3_length: 14; j_call: TRBJ1-2
cdr3_nt: TGTGCCACCTGGGACAGAAACATGAACACTGAAGCTTTCTTT; cdr3_aa: CATWDRNMNTEAFF; d_call: TRBD1; clone_size: .; v_call: TRBV14; cdr3_length: 14; j_call: TRBJ1-1
cdr3_nt: TGCAGCGCCCGGACCGGGGGAGAATCGGGGAATGAGCAGTTCTTC; cdr3_aa: CSARTGGESGNEQFF; d_call: .; clone_size: .; v_call: TRBV29-1; cdr3_length: 15; j_call: TRBJ2-1
cdr3_nt: TGTGCCAGCAGTGAAGACCAGGGGGGTAATCAGCCCCAGCATTTT; cdr3_aa: CASSEDQGGNQPQHF; d_call: TRBD1; clone_size: once; v_call: TRBV2; cdr3_length: 15; j_call: TRBJ1-5
cdr3_nt: TGCGCCAGCAGCCCAGACCTAAATCAGCCCCAGCATTTT; cdr3_aa: CASSPDLNQPQHF; d_call: .; clone_size: .; v_call: TRBV4-1; cdr3_length: 13; j_call: TRBJ1-5
cdr3_nt: TGTGCCAGCAGCCCCCCACCGAGTAGCGGGAGAAGCTACGAGCAGTACTTC; cdr3_aa: CASSPPPSSGRSYEQYF; d_call: TRBD2; clone_size: .; v_call: TRBV7-2; cdr3_length: 17; j_call: TRBJ2-7
cdr3_nt: TGTGCCACCCACAGGGTGGGTAGGGGCAATCAGCCCCAGCATTTT; cdr3_aa: CATHRVGRGNQPQHF; d_call: .; clone_size: .; v_call: TRBV19; cdr3_length: 15; j_call: TRBJ1-5
cdr3_nt: TGTGCCAGCAGCGGTCAGGAAACAGATACGCAGTATTTT; cdr3_aa: CASSGQETDTQYF; d_call: .; clone_size: once; v_call: TRBV4-2; cdr3_length: 13; j_call: TRBJ2-3
cdr3_nt: TGTGCCAGCAGTCTTTTCAACTCCGGGGAGCTGTTTTTT; cdr3_aa: CASSLFNSGELFF; d_call: .; clone_size: .; v_call: TRBV7-9; cdr3_length: 13; j_call: TRBJ2-2
cdr3_nt: TGTGCCAGCATGCGGGAGAGGTTCGGGGAGCTGTTTTTT; cdr3_aa: CASMRERFGELFF; d_call: TRBD2; clone_size: .; v_call: TRBV28; cdr3_length: 13; j_call: TRBJ2-2
cdr3_nt: TGTGCCAGCAGGGAAGACAGGGGGCGGGGTGGCTACACCTTC; cdr3_aa: CASREDRGRGGYTF; d_call: TRBD1; clone_size: .; v_call: TRBV27; cdr3_length: 14; j_call: TRBJ1-2
cdr3_nt: TGTGCCAGCAGCCACCTCCCGGGACAGGGGACGAGCGATGAGCAGTTCTTC; cdr3_aa: CASSHLPGQGTSDEQFF; d_call: TRBD1; clone_size: .; v_call: TRBV7-2; cdr3_length: 17; j_call: TRBJ2-1
cdr3_nt: TGTGCCAGCAGTTTTCCGGGGGAAAAACTGTTTTTT; cdr3_aa: CASSFPGEKLFF; d_call: .; clone_size: .; v_call: TRBV27; cdr3_length: 12; j_call: TRBJ1-4
cdr3_nt: TGTGCCGGACAGGGATCCTATGGCTACACCTTC; cdr3_aa: CAGQGSYGYTF; d_call: TRBD1; clone_size: few; v_call: TRBV19; cdr3_length: 11; j_call: TRBJ1-2
cdr3_nt: TGTGCCAGCAGCTTAGGTGGGGCTCAGCCCCAGCATTTT; cdr3_aa: CASSLGGAQPQHF; d_call: .; clone_size: .; v_call: TRBV5-4; cdr3_length: 13; j_call: TRBJ1-5
cdr3_nt: TGTGCCAGCAGTGAAGTGAAGGGAGAAAATAATTCACCCCTCCACTTT; cdr3_aa: CASSEVKGENNSPLHF; d_call: .; clone_size: .; v_call: TRBV6-1; cdr3_length: 16; j_call: TRBJ1-6
cdr3_nt: TGTGCCAGCAGCTTAGGACTAGCGGCAACCGAGCAGTACTTC; cdr3_aa: CASSLGLAATEQYF; d_call: TRBD2; clone_size: .; v_call: TRBV5-6; cdr3_length: 14; j_call: TRBJ2-7
cdr3_nt: TGTGCCAGCAGCCTGGGACAGGCTCCTAATGAAAAACTGTTTTTT; cdr3_aa: CASSLGQAPNEKLFF; d_call: TRBD1; clone_size: .; v_call: TRBV11-2; cdr3_length: 15; j_call: TRBJ1-4
cdr3_nt: TGCGCCAGCAGCTCGGGAGGGGTCGGGACAGGGGCCTACGAGCAGTACTTC; cdr3_aa: CASSSGGVGTGAYEQYF; d_call: TRBD1; clone_size: .; v_call: TRBV5-1; cdr3_length: 17; j_call: TRBJ2-7
cdr3_nt: TGTGCCAGCAGCTTTCGGGGAACCACAGATACGCAGTATTTT; cdr3_aa: CASSFRGTTDTQYF; d_call: .; clone_size: .; v_call: TRBV7-8; cdr3_length: 14; j_call: TRBJ2-3
cdr3_nt: TGTGCCAGCAGTTACTCCCCCCGTGGAGACCAAGAGACCCAGTACTTC; cdr3_aa: CASSYSPRGDQETQYF; d_call: .; clone_size: .; v_call: TRBV6-5; cdr3_length: 16; j_call: TRBJ2-5
cdr3_nt: TGTGCCAGCTCACCAGGGACAGAGCATGGCTACACCTTC; cdr3_aa: CASSPGTEHGYTF; d_call: TRBD1; clone_size: .; v_call: TRBV18; cdr3_length: 13; j_call: TRBJ1-2
cdr3_nt: TGCGCCAGCAGCCAAGGTCAGGGTAACACTGAAGCTTTCTTT; cdr3_aa: CASSQGQGNTEAFF; d_call: .; clone_size: .; v_call: TRBV4-1; cdr3_length: 14; j_call: TRBJ1-1
cdr3_nt: TGCGCCAGCAGCTTGGAGACTAGCACTGACAATGAGCAGTTCTTC; cdr3_aa: CASSLETSTDNEQFF; d_call: TRBD2; clone_size: once; v_call: TRBV5-1; cdr3_length: 15; j_call: TRBJ2-1